The source of this TCR beta chain is a study of T cells in localized non-small cell lung cancer. Study-level findings and limits: Because researchers sequenced only one region of the tumor, heterogeneity is still possible.

TCRdb's copy holds only in-frame clones and misses some; the assay was immunoSEQ multiplex PCR. The repertoire holds roughly 28,000 clones, with roughly 87% as singletons. Remarks on this clone: The antigen is undetermined.

Between the trimmed V and J ends, which lost 3 bases and 8 bases, there was a span of 18 bases. The CDR3 length is 15 residues. Germline CDR1 is SGHRS and CDR2 is YFSETQ. This TCR was recovered from a male donor older than 55 with stage I lung adenocarcinoma. The chain recombines TRBV5-1 with TRBJ2-1; maybe TRBD1 (6 bases). This specimen consisted of peripheral blood, obtained before any cancer treatment. CDR3 coding DNA: TGCGCCAGCAGCTCCGAGGGGGTTAGGATGGATGAGCAGTTCTTC. As protein: CASSSEGVRMDEQFF.